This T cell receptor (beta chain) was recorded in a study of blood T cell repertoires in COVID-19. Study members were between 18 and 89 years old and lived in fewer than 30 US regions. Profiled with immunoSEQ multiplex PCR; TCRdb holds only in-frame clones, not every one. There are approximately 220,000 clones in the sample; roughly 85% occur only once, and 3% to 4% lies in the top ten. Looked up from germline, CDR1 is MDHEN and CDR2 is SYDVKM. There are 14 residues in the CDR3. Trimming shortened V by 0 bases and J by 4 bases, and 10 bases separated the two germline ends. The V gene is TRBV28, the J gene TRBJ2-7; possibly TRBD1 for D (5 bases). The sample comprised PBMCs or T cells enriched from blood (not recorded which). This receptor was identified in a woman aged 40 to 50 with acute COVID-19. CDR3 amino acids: CASSLWQGGYEQYF. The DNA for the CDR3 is TGTGCCAGCAGTTTATGGCAGGGTGGGTACGAGCAGTACTTC.